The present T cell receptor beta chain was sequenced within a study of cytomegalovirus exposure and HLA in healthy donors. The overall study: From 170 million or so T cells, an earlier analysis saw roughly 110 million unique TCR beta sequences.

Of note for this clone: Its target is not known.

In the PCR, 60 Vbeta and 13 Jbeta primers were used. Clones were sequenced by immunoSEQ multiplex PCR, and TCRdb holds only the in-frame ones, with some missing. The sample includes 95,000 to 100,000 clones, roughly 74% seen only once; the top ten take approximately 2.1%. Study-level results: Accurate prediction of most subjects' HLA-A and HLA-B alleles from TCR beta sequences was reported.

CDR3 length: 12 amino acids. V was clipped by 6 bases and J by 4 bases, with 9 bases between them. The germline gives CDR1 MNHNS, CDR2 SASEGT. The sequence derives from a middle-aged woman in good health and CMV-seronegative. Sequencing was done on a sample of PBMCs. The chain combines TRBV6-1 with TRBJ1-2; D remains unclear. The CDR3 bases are TGTGCCAGCAGAAGAGGGTTCTATGGCTACACCTTC. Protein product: CASRRGFYGYTF.